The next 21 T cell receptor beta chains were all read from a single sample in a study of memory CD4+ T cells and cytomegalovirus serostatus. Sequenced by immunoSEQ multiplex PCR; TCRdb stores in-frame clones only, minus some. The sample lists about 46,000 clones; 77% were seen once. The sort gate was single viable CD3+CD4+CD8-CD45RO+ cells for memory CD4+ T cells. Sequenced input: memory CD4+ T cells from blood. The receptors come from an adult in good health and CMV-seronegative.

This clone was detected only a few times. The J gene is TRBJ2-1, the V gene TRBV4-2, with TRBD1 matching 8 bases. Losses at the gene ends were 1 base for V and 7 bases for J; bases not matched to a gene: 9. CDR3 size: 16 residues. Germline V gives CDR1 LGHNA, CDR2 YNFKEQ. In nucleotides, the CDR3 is TGTGCCAGCAGCCAAGCCAGGACAGGGTCGAAGAATGAGCAGTTCTTC. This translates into CASSQARTGSKNEQFF.

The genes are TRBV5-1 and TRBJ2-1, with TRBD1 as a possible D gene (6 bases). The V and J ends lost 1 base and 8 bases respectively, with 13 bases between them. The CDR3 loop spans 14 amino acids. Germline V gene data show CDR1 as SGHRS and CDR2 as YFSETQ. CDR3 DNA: TGCGCCAGCAGCTTGAGGCCAGGGGTTCATGAGCAGTTCTTC. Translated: CASSLRPGVHEQFF.

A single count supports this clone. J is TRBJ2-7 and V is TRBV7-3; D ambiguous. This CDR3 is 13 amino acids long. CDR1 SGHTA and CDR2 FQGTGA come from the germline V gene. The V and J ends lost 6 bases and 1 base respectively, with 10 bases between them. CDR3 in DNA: TGTGCCAGCAGTTACGGCCCTTCCTACGAGCAGTACTTC. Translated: CASSYGPSYEQYF. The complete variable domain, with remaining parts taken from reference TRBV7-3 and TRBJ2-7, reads GAGVSQTPSNKVTEKGKYVELRCDPISGHTALYWYRQSLGQGPEFLIYFQGTGAADDSGLPNDRFFAVRPEGSVSTLKIQRTERGDSAVYLCASSYGPSYEQYFGPGTRLTVT.

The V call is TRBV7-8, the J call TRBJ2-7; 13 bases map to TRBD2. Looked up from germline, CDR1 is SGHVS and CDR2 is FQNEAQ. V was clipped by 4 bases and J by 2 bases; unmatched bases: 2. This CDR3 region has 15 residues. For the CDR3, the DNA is TGTGCCAGCAGCTCGGGACTAGCGGGGACCTACGAGCAGTACTTC. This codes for CASSSGLAGTYEQYF. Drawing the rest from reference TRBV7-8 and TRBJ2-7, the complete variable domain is GAGVSQSPRYKVAKRGQDVALRCDPISGHVSLFWYQQALGQGPEFLTYFQNEAQLDKSGLPSDRFFAERPEGSVSTLKIQRTQQEDSAVYLCASSSGLAGTYEQYFGPGTRLTVT.

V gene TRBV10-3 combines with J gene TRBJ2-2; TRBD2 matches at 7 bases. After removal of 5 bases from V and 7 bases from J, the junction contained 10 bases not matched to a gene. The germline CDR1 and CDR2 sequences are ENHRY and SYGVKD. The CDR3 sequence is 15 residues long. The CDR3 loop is CAISRAGPGIGELFF. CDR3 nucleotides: TGTGCCATCAGTCGAGCGGGGCCGGGCATCGGGGAGCTGTTTTTT.

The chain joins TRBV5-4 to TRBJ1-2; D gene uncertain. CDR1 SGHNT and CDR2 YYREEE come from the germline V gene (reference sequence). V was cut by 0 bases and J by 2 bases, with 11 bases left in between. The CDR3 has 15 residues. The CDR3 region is CASSLEARANYGYTF. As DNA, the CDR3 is TGTGCCAGCAGCTTGGAGGCCCGGGCGAACTATGGCTACACCTTC.

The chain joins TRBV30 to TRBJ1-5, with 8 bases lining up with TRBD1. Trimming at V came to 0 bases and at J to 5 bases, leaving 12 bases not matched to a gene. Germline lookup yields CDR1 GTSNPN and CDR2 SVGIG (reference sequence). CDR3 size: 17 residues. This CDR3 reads CAWSVPGAGGMDQPQHF. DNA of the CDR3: TGTGCCTGGAGTGTCCCTGGGGCAGGGGGCATGGATCAGCCCCAGCATTTT.

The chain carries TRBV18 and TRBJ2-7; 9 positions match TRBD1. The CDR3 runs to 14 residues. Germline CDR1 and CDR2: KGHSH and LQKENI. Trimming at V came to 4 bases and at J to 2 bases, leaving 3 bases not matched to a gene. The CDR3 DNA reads TGTGCCAGCTCACAGGGACAGGGCCCCTACGAGCAGTACTTC. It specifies CASSQGQGPYEQYF. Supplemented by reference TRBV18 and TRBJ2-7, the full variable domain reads NAGVMQNPRHLVRRRGQEARLRCSPMKGHSHVYWYRQLPEEGLKFMVYLQKENIIDESGMPKERFSAEFPKEGPSILRIQQVVRGDSAAYFCASSQGQGPYEQYFGPGTRLTVT.

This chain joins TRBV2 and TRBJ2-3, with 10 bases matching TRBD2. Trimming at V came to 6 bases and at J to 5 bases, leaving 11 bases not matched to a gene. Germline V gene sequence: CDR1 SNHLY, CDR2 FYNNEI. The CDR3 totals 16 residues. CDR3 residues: CASSGLGLAARDTQYF. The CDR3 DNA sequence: TGTGCCAGCAGCGGACTCGGACTAGCGGCACGAGATACGCAGTATTTT.

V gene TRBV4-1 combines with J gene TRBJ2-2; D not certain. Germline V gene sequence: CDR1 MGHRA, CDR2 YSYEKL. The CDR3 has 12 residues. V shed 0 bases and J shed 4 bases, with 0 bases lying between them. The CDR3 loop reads CASSQDTGELFF. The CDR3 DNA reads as TGCGCCAGCAGCCAAGACACCGGGGAGCTGTTTTTT.

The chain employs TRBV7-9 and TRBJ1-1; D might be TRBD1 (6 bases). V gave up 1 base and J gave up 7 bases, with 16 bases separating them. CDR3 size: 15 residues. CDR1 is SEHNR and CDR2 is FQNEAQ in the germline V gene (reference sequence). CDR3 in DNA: TGTGCCAGCAGCTTAGTCAGGGGAGAGGATGGTGAAGCTTTCTTT. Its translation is CASSLVRGEDGEAFF.

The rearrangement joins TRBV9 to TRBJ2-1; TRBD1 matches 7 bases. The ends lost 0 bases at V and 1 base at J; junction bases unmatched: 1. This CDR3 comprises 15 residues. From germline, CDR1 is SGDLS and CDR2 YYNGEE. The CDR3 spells CASSVEGQSYNEQFF. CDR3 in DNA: TGTGCCAGCAGCGTAGAGGGACAGTCCTACAATGAGCAGTTCTTC.

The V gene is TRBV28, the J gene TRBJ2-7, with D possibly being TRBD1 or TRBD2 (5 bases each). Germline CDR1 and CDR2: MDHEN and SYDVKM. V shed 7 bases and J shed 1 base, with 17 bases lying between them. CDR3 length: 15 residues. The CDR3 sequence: CASTPSLGDSYEQYF. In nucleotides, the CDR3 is TGTGCCAGCACCCCTTCGCTGGGGGATTCCTACGAGCAGTACTTC.

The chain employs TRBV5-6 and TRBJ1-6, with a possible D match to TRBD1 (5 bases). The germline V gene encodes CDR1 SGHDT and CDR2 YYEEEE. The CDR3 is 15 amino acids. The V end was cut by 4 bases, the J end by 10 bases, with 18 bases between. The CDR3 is CASSGGQGRESPLHF. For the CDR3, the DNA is TGTGCCAGCAGCGGCGGTCAGGGAAGAGAATCACCCCTCCACTTT.

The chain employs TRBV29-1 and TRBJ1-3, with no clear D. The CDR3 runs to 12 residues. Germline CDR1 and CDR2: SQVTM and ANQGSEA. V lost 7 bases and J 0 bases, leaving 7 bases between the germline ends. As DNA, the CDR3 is TGCAGCGGCGGAAACTCTGGAAACACCATATATTTT. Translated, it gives CSGGNSGNTIYF.

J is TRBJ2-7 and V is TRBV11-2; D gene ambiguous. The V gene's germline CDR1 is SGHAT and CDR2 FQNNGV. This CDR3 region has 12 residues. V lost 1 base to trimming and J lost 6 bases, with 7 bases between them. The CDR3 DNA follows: TGTGCCAGCAGCTTAGGGAATGGCGAGCAGTACTTC. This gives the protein CASSLGNGEQYF. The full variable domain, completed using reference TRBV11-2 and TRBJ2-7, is EAGVAQSPRYKIIEKRQSVAFWCNPISGHATLYWYQQILGQGPKLLIQFQNNGVVDDSQLPKDRFSAERLKGVDSTLKIQPAKLEDSAVYLCASSLGNGEQYFGPGTRLTVT.

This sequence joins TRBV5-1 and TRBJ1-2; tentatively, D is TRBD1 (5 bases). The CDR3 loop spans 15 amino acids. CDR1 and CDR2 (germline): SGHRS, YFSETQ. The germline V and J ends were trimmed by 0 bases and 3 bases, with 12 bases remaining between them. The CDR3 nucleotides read TGCGCCAGCAGCTTGGGGGGCGCAAAAGACTATGGCTACACCTTC. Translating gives CASSLGGAKDYGYTF.

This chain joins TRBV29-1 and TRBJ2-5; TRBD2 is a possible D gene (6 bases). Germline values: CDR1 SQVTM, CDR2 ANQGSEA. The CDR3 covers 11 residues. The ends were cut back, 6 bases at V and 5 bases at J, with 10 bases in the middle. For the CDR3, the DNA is TGCAGCGTGGGCGGGGAGGAGACCCAGTACTTC. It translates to CSVGGEETQYF.

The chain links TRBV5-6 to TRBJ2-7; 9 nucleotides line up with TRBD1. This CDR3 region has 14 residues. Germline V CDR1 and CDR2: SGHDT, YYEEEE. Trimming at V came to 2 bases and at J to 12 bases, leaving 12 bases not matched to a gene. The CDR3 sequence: CASSFPGQGNPLYF. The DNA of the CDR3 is TGTGCCAGCAGCTTTCCGGGACAGGGCAACCCCCTGTACTTC.

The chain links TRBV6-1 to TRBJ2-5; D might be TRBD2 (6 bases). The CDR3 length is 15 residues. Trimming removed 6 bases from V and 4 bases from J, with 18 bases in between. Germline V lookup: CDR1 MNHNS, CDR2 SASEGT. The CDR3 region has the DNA TGTGCCAGCAGCGACCCTGGGGGGATCAGAGAGACCCAGTACTTC. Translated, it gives CASSDPGGIRETQYF.

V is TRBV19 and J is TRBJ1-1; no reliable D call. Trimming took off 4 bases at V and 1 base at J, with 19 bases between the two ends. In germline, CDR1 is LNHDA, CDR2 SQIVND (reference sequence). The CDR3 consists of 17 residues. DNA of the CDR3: TGTGCCAGTAGTAAAATGGTGATGGGATACCAGAACACTGAAGCTTTCTTT. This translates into CASSKMVMGYQNTEAFF.